What follows is one TCR beta chain and its context. This sample is part of a study of shared T cell receptors in the human thymus. Method: immunoSEQ multiplex PCR; TCRdb's copy keeps in-frame clones and lacks some. The table lists 640,000 or so clones, 80% to 90% of them singletons. The germline CDR1 and CDR2 sequences are SGHVS and FNYEAQ. This CDR3 region has 18 residues. The ends lost 5 bases at V and 4 bases at J; junction bases unmatched: 15. These data were likewise used in another study, on human thymus T cells. That work contributes: Infants, healthy and Finnish, who were having corrective surgery for congenital heart defects served as donors. Resections were taken during corrective heart surgery, and the thymus tissue came from these. What appeared biased in thymic and blood repertoires was the usage of V and J genes. Related studies found that unrelated individuals share highly overlapping thymic repertoires.

The chain recombines TRBV7-6 with TRBJ1-3; 9 positions match TRBD1. Sequenced: thymocytes. The sequence came from a boy under two years old with a congenital heart defect. The CDR3 spells CASSPTTKRDRAGNTIYF. CDR3 bases: TGTGCCAGCAGCCCTACGACGAAGCGGGACAGGGCAGGAAACACCATATATTTT. Combining the CDR3 with reference TRBV7-6 and TRBJ1-3 gives the whole variable domain GAGVSQSPRYKVTKRGQDVALRCDPISGHVSLYWYRQALGQGPEFLTYFNYEAQQDKSGLPNDRFSAERPEGSISTLTIQRTEQRDSAMYRCASSPTTKRDRAGNTIYFGEGSWLTVV.